These 32 T cell receptor beta chains came from one sample sequenced in a study of blood T cell repertoires in COVID-19. Only in-frame clones appear in the TCRdb table, and some are missing; sequencing was by immunoSEQ multiplex PCR. The data hold 9,500 to 15,000 clones, with approximately 85% observed a single time. Specimen: peripheral blood. These receptors were collected from a human donor in a cohort sampled during active COVID-19.

This clone came up a few times. The chain uses TRBV18 and TRBJ2-3, with TRBD2 matching over 15 bases. The CDR3 is made up of 18 amino acids. Germline CDR1 reads KGHSH; CDR2 reads LQKENI. Trimming removed 3 bases from V and 1 base from J; junction bases left unmatched: 5. The CDR3 coding sequence is TGTGCCAGCTCACCCGGACTAGCGGGAGGGCCGGGCACAGATACGCAGTATTTT. Protein: CASSPGLAGGPGTDTQYF. The whole variable domain, remainder taken from reference TRBV18 and TRBJ2-3, is NAGVMQNPRHLVRRRGQEARLRCSPMKGHSHVYWYRQLPEEGLKFMVYLQKENIIDESGMPKERFSAEFPKEGPSILRIQQVVRGDSAAYFCASSPGLAGGPGTDTQYFGPGTRLTVL.

CDR3 residues: CASSLEFLPGNTGELFF. The DNA for the CDR3 is TGCGCCAGCAGCTTGGAATTTCTACCGGGGAACACCGGGGAGCTGTTTTTT. The J gene is TRBJ2-2, the V gene TRBV5-1, with D unclear. V gave up 0 bases and J gave up 1 base, with 13 bases separating them. The CDR3 is 17 residues long. Germline V CDR1 and CDR2: SGHRS, YFSETQ.

This chain joins TRBV3-1 (or the pseudogene TRBV3-2) and TRBJ1-1, with 9 bases that match TRBD1. CDR1 and CDR2 (germline): LGHDT, YNNKEL (reference sequence). The CDR3 sequence is 14 residues long. V lost 5 bases and J lost 1; bases outside the gene matches: 2. The CDR3 reads CASSEGQGNTEAFF. CDR3 sequence (DNA): TGTGCCAGCAGCGAGGGACAGGGGAACACTGAAGCTTTCTTT.

The V gene is TRBV7-9, the J gene TRBJ2-7; TRBD2 might be the D (6 bases). The CDR3 contains 14 residues. From germline, CDR1 is SEHNR and CDR2 FQNEAQ (reference sequence). Trimming took off 5 bases at V and 5 bases at J, with 16 bases between the two ends. In nucleotides, the CDR3 is TGTGCCAGCAGCCCCTCGGGGGTAGTGCACGAGCAGTACTTC. This codes for CASSPSGVVHEQYF.

V usage is TRBV5-1 and J usage is TRBJ1-1; D might be TRBD1 (5 bases). Germline V lookup: CDR1 SGHRS, CDR2 YFSETQ. V was cut by 2 bases and J by 1 base, with 18 bases left in between. The CDR3 totals 17 residues. CDR3 DNA sequence: TGCGCCAGCAGCTTTGACAGTTACCTAACAAAGAACACTGAAGCTTTCTTT. Translating gives CASSFDSYLTKNTEAFF.

CDR3 residues: CASSIVPVNTEAFF. For the CDR3, the DNA is TGTGCCAGTAGTATAGTCCCGGTGAACACTGAAGCTTTCTTT. This chain connects TRBV19 to TRBJ1-1; no clear D. The CDR3 consists of 14 residues. The V end was cut by 1 base, the J end by 0 bases, with 6 bases between. CDR1 is LNHDA and CDR2 is SQIVND in the germline V gene (reference sequence).

The chain is built from TRBV10-1 and TRBJ2-1, with 9 bases identical to TRBD1. Germline assignment: CDR1 WNHNN and CDR2 SYGVQD (reference sequence). V trimming: 4 bases; J trimming: 4 bases; junction bases outside the gene matches: 8. The CDR3 consists of 16 residues. CDR3 nucleotides: TGCGCCAGCAGTGTAACGACAGGGGGATCGTACAATGAGCAGTTCTTC. Protein sequence: CASSVTTGGSYNEQFF.

The chain is built from TRBV7-4 and TRBJ1-5, with a weak D call TRBD1 (5 bases). Germline-derived CDR1 and CDR2 are SGHVT and SQSDAQ. The CDR3 loop spans 14 amino acids. Trimming took off 5 bases at V and 7 bases at J, with 15 bases between the two ends. CDR3 protein: CASSLQGIQQPQHF. The CDR3 DNA reads as TGTGCCAGCAGCCTGCAGGGAATTCAACAGCCCCAGCATTTT.

The chain recombines TRBV19 with TRBJ1-1; D gene ambiguous. Germline CDR1 and CDR2: LNHDA and SQIVND (reference sequence). The CDR3 length is 14 residues. Trimming stripped 3 bases from V and 1 base from J, with 9 bases between. The CDR3 DNA sequence: TGTGCCAGTAGTATTACCGGGAGGAACACTGAAGCTTTCTTT. Translating gives CASSITGRNTEAFF.

This chain joins TRBV6-1 and TRBJ1-5; 10 positions match TRBD1. CDR3 size: 14 residues. CDR1 is MNHNS and CDR2 is SASEGT in the germline V gene. The J segment lost 5 bases and the V segment lost 3 bases, leaving 1 base of the junction unmatched. The CDR3 sequence: CASSETGGDQPQHF. CDR3 coding DNA: TGTGCCAGCAGTGAGACAGGGGGCGATCAGCCCCAGCATTTT.

CDR3 region: CAWSHHSGGTTDTQYF. CDR3 DNA: TGTGCCTGGAGTCATCATAGCGGGGGGACCACAGATACGCAGTATTTT. The V gene is TRBV30, the J gene TRBJ2-3; 10 bases line up with TRBD2. Germline V gene data show CDR1 as GTSNPN and CDR2 as SVGIG (reference sequence). CDR3 length: 16 residues. The V gene end was trimmed by 2 bases and the J gene end by 2 bases; junction bases not matched to a gene: 7. Using reference TRBV30 and TRBJ2-3 for the parts outside the CDR3, the full variable domain is SQTIHQWPATLVQPVGSPLSLECTVEGTSNPNLYWYRQAAGRGLQLLFYSVGIGQISSEVPQNLSASRPQDRQFILSSKKLLLSDSGFYLCAWSHHSGGTTDTQYFGPGTRLTVL.

This clone was seen only a few times. The chain carries TRBV7-8 and TRBJ2-7; 12 nucleotides match TRBD2. V shed 5 bases, J shed 4 bases, and the junction held 6 bases outside the gene matches. This CDR3 spans 15 amino acids. The germline V gene has CDR1 SGHVS and CDR2 FQNEAQ. Written as DNA, the CDR3 is TGTGCCAGCAGCGCTAGCGGGAGGGCCCGGTACGAGCAGTACTTC. Translation: CASSASGRARYEQYF.

The rearrangement uses TRBV2 and TRBJ2-2, with D perhaps matching TRBD1 (6 bases). The V end lost 6 bases, the J end lost 5 bases, and 13 bases lay between the germline ends. Per the germline V gene, CDR1 is SNHLY and CDR2 is FYNNEI. The CDR3 runs to 14 residues. The CDR3 coding sequence is TGTGCCAGCAGCTATGGGGGCCAGACCGGGGAGCTGTTTTTT. The encoded protein is CASSYGGQTGELFF.

The V and J genes are TRBV19 and TRBJ2-1, with 7 bases fitting TRBD2. The germline CDR1 and CDR2 sequences are LNHDA and SQIVND (reference sequence). The CDR3 covers 16 residues. Germline trimming cut 2 bases from V and 4 bases from J; bases unmatched to any gene: 8. This CDR3 is CASSISSGRKYNEQFF. In DNA form, the CDR3 reads TGTGCCAGTAGTATAAGTAGCGGGCGGAAATACAATGAGCAGTTCTTC.

V is TRBV7-9 and J is TRBJ2-7; 8 bases match TRBD1. This CDR3 has 15 amino acids. V was clipped by 5 bases and J by 1 base; unmatched bases: 7. Germline V gene sequence: CDR1 SEHNR, CDR2 FQNEAQ (reference sequence). For the CDR3, the DNA is TGTGCCAGCAGCAGCCGGGACAGGCCTTCCTACGAGCAGTACTTC. It specifies CASSSRDRPSYEQYF. Filled out from reference TRBV7-9 and TRBJ2-7, the complete variable domain reads DTGVSQNPRHKITKRGQNVTFRCDPISEHNRLYWYRQTLGQGPEFLTYFQNEAQLEKSRLLSDRFSAERPKGSFSTLEIQRTEQGDSAMYLCASSSRDRPSYEQYFGPGTRLTVT.

This chain uses TRBV7-9 with TRBJ2-2; D possibly corresponds to TRBD2 (6 bases). The germline V and J ends were trimmed by 5 bases and 6 bases, with 13 bases remaining between them. The V gene's germline CDR1 is SEHNR and CDR2 FQNEAQ (reference sequence). The CDR3 is 14 amino acids. In DNA form, the CDR3 reads TGTGCCAGCAGCCCCTCGATAGCGGCCGGGGAGCTGTTTTTT. Translated: CASSPSIAAGELFF.

The V and J genes are TRBV6-6 and TRBJ2-7; D call uncertain. V shed 4 bases and J shed 4 bases, with 11 bases lying between them. Germline lookup yields CDR1 MNHNY and CDR2 SVGAGI (reference sequence). This CDR3 spans 13 amino acids. DNA of the CDR3: TGTGCCAGCAGTTCCCCCCCGAGTTACGAGCAGTACTTC. Translation: CASSSPPSYEQYF.

This clone has just a few counts. The rearrangement links TRBV6-6 to TRBJ1-5; no reliable D call. Germline values: CDR1 MNHNY, CDR2 SVGAGI (reference sequence). The CDR3 runs 16 residues. V was trimmed by 2 bases and J by 1 base, leaving 12 bases between them. The CDR3 loop reads CASSYSPGISNQPQHF. The CDR3 nucleotides are TGTGCCAGCAGTTACAGTCCGGGGATCAGCAATCAGCCCCAGCATTTT.

The chain carries TRBV28 and TRBJ2-7, with D possibly being TRBD1 (6 bases). The CDR3 extends over 13 amino acids. Germline assignment: CDR1 MDHEN and CDR2 SYDVKM. Trimming took off 5 bases at V and 7 bases at J, with 15 bases between the two ends. CDR3 residues: CASSLQGRWEQYF. The CDR3 DNA reads as TGTGCCAGCAGTCTACAGGGACGTTGGGAGCAGTACTTC.

This clone was counted once. This chain uses TRBV19 with TRBJ2-3; D might be TRBD1 (6 bases). The CDR3 sequence is 13 residues long. Germline V gene sequence: CDR1 LNHDA, CDR2 SQIVND (reference sequence). Trimming cost V 3 bases and J 5 bases, with 9 bases left between them. CDR3 region: CASSIGQKDTQYF. CDR3 nucleotide sequence: TGTGCCAGTAGTATTGGACAGAAAGATACGCAGTATTTT.

V is TRBV14 and J is TRBJ1-1; D gene uncertain. The CDR3 consists of 14 residues. Trimming took off 0 bases at V and 8 bases at J, with 13 bases between the two ends. The germline V gene has CDR1 SGHDN and CDR2 FVKESK. CDR3 nucleotides: TGTGCCAGCAGCCAAGATTGGAGGAAAACAGAAGCTTTCTTT. Its translation is CASSQDWRKTEAFF.

This rearrangement joins TRBV24-1 to TRBJ1-2; D unresolved. V gave up 3 bases and J gave up 2 bases, with 12 bases separating them. CDR1 is KGHDR, CDR2 SFDVKD, per germline. This CDR3 has 15 residues. The CDR3: CATSDPSRLNYGYTF. The CDR3 DNA follows: TGTGCCACCAGTGATCCATCGAGATTGAACTATGGCTACACCTTC.

V and J are TRBV5-4 and TRBJ1-1; 9 positions match TRBD1. The CDR3 runs to 14 residues. Per the germline V gene, CDR1 is SGHNT and CDR2 is YYREEE (reference sequence). Trimming took 1 base from V and 3 from J; bases not matched to a gene: 1. The CDR3 spells CASSLNRGHTEAFF. As DNA, the CDR3 is TGTGCCAGCAGCTTGAACAGGGGGCACACTGAAGCTTTCTTT.

This sequence joins TRBV27 and TRBJ1-1; tentatively, D is TRBD1 (5 bases). Germline V gives CDR1 MNHEY, CDR2 SMNVEV (reference sequence). Trimming shortened V by 4 bases and J by 1 base, and 13 bases separated the two germline ends. This CDR3 spans 15 amino acids. The CDR3 region is CASSSQGRANTEAFF. CDR3 coding DNA: TGTGCCAGCAGTTCCCAGGGCAGGGCGAACACTGAAGCTTTCTTT.

This clone has more than one count but fewer than ten. This chain connects TRBV9 to TRBJ1-3; the D gene is possibly TRBD1 (5 bases). V lost 3 bases and J lost 0, with 10 bases in between. The CDR3 is made up of 15 amino acids. CDR1 and CDR2 (germline): SGDLS, YYNGEE. The CDR3 bases are TGTGCCAGCAGCGCAACAGGCGACTCTGGAAACACCATATATTTT. Its protein product is CASSATGDSGNTIYF.

The chain recombines TRBV19 with TRBJ2-7; TRBD1 might be the D (6 bases). Per germline, CDR1 LNHDA and CDR2 SQIVND (reference sequence). Trimming pared 0 bases from V and 5 bases from J, leaving 11 bases between. The CDR3 totals 14 residues. DNA of the CDR3: TGTGCCAGTAGTATAGAGCCACAGGGACACGAGCAGTACTTC. Translation gives CASSIEPQGHEQYF.

The chain carries TRBV10-1 and TRBJ2-6, with a possible D match to TRBD1 (6 bases). The V gene lost 8 bases and the J gene lost 4 bases, with 18 bases spanning the gap. The CDR3 extends over 16 amino acids. Germline lookup yields CDR1 WNHNN and CDR2 SYGVQD (reference sequence). CDR3 residues: CASPKAGVAGANVLTF. CDR3 nucleotide sequence: TGCGCCAGCCCAAAGGCAGGGGTTGCCGGGGCCAACGTCCTGACTTTC.

The genes are TRBV6-5 and TRBJ1-4; D not resolved. Per the germline V gene, CDR1 is MNHEY and CDR2 is SVGAGI. The CDR3 has 13 residues. Trimming cost V 2 bases and J 4 bases, with 5 bases left between them. The CDR3 loop is CASSYDYNEKLFF. CDR3 bases: TGTGCCAGCAGTTACGACTATAATGAAAAACTGTTTTTT.

The CDR3 DNA is TGTGCCAGCAGTGAGGACATCATAACTAATGAAAAACTGTTTTTT. Its protein is CASSEDIITNEKLFF. The chain is built from TRBV2 and TRBJ1-4; D possibly corresponds to TRBD1 (5 bases). The CDR3 has 15 amino acids. Germline CDR1 and CDR2: SNHLY and FYNNEI. Trimming took off 3 bases at V and 1 base at J, with 9 bases between the two ends.

The V gene is TRBV21-1, the J gene TRBJ1-6. TRBV21-1 represents a pseudogene. The CDR3 is 11 residues long. The CDR3 spells CASSPGGALHF. CDR3 nucleotide sequence: TGTGCCAGCAGCCCTGGTGGAGCCCTCCACTTT.

The V gene is TRBV5-6, the J gene TRBJ1-2, with D possibly matching TRBD1 (5 bases). The CDR3 extends over 15 amino acids. Germline V lookup: CDR1 SGHDT, CDR2 YYEEEE. Deletions cut 4 bases from V and 1 base from J, with 14 bases between. CDR3 sequence (DNA): TGTGCCAGCAGCCCCGACCTCGACAGTAACTATGGCTACACCTTC. Protein: CASSPDLDSNYGYTF.

V usage is TRBV7-2 and J usage is TRBJ1-1, with D possibly TRBD1 on 5 matching bases. This CDR3 is built from 13 residues. Germline V lookup: CDR1 SGHTA, CDR2 FQGNSA. V lost 4 bases, J lost 3 bases, and 9 bases lay in between. CDR3 amino acids: CASSSVQDTEAFF. The CDR3 DNA reads as TGTGCCAGCAGCTCCGTACAGGACACTGAAGCTTTCTTT.